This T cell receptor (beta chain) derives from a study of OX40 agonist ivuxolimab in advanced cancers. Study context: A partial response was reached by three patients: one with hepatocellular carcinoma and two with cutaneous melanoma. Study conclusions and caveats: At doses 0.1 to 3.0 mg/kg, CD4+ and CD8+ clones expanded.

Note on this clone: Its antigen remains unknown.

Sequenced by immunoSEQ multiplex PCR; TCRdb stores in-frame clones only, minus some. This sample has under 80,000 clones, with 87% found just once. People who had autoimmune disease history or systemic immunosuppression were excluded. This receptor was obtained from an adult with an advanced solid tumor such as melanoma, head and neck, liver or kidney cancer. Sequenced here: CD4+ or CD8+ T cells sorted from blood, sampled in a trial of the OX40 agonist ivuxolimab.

The CDR3 sequence: CASRVGVGGANGELFF. The CDR3 DNA reads TGTGCCAGCAGGGTTGGTGTCGGGGGCGCGAACGGGGAGCTGTTTTTT. The gene calls are TRBV5-4 and TRBJ2-2; either TRBD1 or TRBD2 may fit D (6 bases each). The V gene's germline CDR1 is SGHNT and CDR2 YYREEE (reference sequence). This CDR3 is built from 16 residues. Trimming cost V 5 bases and J 7 bases, with 21 bases left between them. Variable domain in full (rest from reference TRBV5-4 and TRBJ2-2): ETGVTQSPTHLIKTRGQQVTLRCSSQSGHNTVSWYQQALGQGPQFIFQYYREEENGRGNFPPRFSGLQFPNYSSELNVNALELDDSALYLCASRVGVGGANGELFFGEGSRLTVL.